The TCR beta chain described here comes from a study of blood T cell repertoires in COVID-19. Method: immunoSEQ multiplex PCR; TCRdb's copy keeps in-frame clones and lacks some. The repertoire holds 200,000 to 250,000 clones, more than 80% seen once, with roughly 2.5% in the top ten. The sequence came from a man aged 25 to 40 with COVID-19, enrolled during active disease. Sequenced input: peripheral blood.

In nucleotides, the CDR3 is TGTGCCAGCAGCTCTACAGGGGGTGTCAACGAGCAGTACTTC. It codes for CASSSTGGVNEQYF. The chain couples TRBV7-9 to TRBJ2-7; 8 positions match TRBD1. Germline V gene data show CDR1 as SEHNR and CDR2 as FQNEAQ (reference sequence). The CDR3 runs to 14 residues. V shed 4 bases and J 5 bases; nucleotides not matched to a gene: 7.